In its sample, the clone carrying this T cell receptor (beta chain) was seen many times. The antigen remains unidentified. Regarding time point: persistent/refractory GD, antithyroid drugs over 5 years with positive TRAb. Preparation of the TCR library used RNA extracted from PBMCs. The patients were drawn from one endocrinology department in Xi'an, China. This sample is part of a study of regulatory T cells in long-lasting Graves disease. Broader study findings: What was studied was peripheral blood only, and not thyroid tissue. Favored usage of TRBV28, TRBJ1-2 and TRBJ2-5 was recorded in persistent disease.

CDR1 SGHTA and CDR2 FQGNSA come from the germline V gene. V was trimmed by 5 bases and J by 8 bases, leaving 12 bases between them. The CDR3 spans 12 residues. TCR beta libraries were built with iRepertoire HTBI primers and Arm-PCR of CDR3 regions. Authors' data handling: Sample data revealed fewer than 70 TRBV and over twelve TRBJ segments. TCRdb called the multiplex PCR reads again in MiXCR, with one record for every CDR3 protein. TCRdb, rather than the study authors, made the V and J calls. The sample has about 470,000 distinct CDR3 sequences, less than 25% seen once. The input for sequencing was peripheral blood mononuclear cells (PBMCs), taken when the disease was refractory, from a patient treated with antithyroid drugs. The chain carries TRBV7-2 and TRBJ2-5, with D perhaps matching TRBD1 (6 bases). The TCR was taken from a female donor with Graves disease. CDR3 bases: TGTGCCAGCAGCCGGGACACCGGTACCCAGTACTTC. It is translated as CASSRDTGTQYF. Full variable domain (remainder filled in from reference TRBV7-2 and TRBJ2-5): GAGVSQSPSNKVTEKGKDVELRCDPISGHTALYWYRQSLGQGLEFLIYFQGNSAPDKSGLPSDRFSAERTGGSVSTLTIQRTQQEDSAVYLCASSRDTGTQYFGPGTRLLVL.